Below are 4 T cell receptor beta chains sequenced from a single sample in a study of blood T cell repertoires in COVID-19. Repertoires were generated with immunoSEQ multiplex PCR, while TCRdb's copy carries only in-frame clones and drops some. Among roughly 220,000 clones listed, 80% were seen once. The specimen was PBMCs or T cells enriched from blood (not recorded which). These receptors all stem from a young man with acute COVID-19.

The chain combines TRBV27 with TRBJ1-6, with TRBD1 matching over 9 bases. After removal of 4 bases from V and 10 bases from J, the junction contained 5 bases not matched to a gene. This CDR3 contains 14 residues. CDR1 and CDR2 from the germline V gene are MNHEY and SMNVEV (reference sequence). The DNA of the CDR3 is TGTGCCAGCAGTTCAACAGGGGGCACATCACCCCTCCACTTT. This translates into CASSSTGGTSPLHF.

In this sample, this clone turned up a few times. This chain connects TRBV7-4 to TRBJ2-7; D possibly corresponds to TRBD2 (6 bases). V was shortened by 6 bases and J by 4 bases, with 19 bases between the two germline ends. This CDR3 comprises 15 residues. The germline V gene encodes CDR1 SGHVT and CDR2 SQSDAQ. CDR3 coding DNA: TGTGCCAGCAGTCGTCCCCGGGAGAGCAAATACGAGCAGTACTTC. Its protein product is CASSRPRESKYEQYF. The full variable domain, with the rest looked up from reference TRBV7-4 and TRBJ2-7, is GAGVSQSPRYKVAKRGRDVALRCDSISGHVTLYWYRQTLGQGSEVLTYSQSDAQRDKSGRPSGRFSAERPERSVSTLKIQRTEQGDSAVYLCASSRPRESKYEQYFGPGTRLTVT.

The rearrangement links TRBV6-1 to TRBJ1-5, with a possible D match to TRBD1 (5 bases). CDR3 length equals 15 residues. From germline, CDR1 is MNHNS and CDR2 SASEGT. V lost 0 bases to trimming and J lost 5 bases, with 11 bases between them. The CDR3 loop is CASSEAGGRHQPQHF. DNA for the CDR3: TGTGCCAGCAGTGAAGCCGGGGGACGACATCAGCCCCAGCATTTT.

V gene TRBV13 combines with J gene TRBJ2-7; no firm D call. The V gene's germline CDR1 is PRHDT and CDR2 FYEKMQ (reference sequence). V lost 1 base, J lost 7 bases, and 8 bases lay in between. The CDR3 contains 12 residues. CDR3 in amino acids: CASSLVRSEQYF. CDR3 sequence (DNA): TGTGCCAGCAGCTTAGTTCGCAGTGAGCAGTACTTC. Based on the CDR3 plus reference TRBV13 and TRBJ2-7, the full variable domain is AAGVIQSPRHLIKEKRETATLKCYPIPRHDTVYWYQQGPGQDPQFLISFYEKMQSDKGSIPDRFSAQQFSDYHSELNMSSLELGDSALYFCASSLVRSEQYFGPGTRLTVT.